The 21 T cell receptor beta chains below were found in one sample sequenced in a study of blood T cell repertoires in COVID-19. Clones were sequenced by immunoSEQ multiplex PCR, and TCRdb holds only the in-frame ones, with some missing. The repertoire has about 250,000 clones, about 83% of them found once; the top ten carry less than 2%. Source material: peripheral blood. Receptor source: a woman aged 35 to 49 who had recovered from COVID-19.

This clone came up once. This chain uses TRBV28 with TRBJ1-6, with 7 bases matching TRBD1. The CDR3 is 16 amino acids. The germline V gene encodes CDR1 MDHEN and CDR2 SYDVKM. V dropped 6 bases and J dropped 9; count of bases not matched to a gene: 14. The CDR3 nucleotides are TGTGCCAGCAGCTCGGCTCACCGACAGGGTGGTTCACCCCTCCACTTT. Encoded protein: CASSSAHRQGGSPLHF.

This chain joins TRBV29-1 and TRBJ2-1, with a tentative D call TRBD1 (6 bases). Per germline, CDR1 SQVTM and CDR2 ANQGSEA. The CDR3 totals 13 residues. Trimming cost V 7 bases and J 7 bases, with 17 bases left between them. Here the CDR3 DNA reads TGCAGCGCACGAAGGACAGAAGGGAATGAGCAGTTCTTC. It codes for CSARRTEGNEQFF.

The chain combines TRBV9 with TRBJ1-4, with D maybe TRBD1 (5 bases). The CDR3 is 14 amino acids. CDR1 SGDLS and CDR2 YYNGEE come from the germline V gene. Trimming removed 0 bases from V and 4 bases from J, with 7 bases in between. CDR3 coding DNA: TGTGCCAGCAGCGTAGTAGGGGATAATGAAAAACTGTTTTTT. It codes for CASSVVGDNEKLFF.

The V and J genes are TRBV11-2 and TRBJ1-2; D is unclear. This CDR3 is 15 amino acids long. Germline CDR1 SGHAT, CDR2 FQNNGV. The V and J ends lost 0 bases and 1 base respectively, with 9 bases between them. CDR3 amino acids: CASSLDQRINYGYTF. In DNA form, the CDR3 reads TGTGCCAGCAGCTTAGATCAGCGGATTAACTATGGCTACACCTTC.

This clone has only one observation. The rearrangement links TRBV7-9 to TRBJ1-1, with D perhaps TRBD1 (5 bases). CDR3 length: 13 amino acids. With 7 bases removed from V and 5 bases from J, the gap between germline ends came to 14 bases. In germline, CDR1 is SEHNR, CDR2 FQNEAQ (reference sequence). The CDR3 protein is CASTTSGATEAFF. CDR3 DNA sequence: TGTGCCAGCACCACGAGCGGGGCGACTGAAGCTTTCTTT. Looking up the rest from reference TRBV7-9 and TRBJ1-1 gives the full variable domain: DTGVSQNPRHKITKRGQNVTFRCDPISEHNRLYWYRQTLGQGPEFLTYFQNEAQLEKSRLLSDRFSAERPKGSFSTLEIQRTEQGDSAMYLCASTTSGATEAFFGQGTRLTVV.

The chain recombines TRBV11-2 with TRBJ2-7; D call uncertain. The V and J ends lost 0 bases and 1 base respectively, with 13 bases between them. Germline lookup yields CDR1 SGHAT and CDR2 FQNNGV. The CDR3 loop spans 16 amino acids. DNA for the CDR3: TGTGCCAGCAGCTTAGAAGGTCCAGGATGGTCCTACGAGCAGTACTTC. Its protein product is CASSLEGPGWSYEQYF. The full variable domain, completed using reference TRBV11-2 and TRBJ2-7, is EAGVAQSPRYKIIEKRQSVAFWCNPISGHATLYWYQQILGQGPKLLIQFQNNGVVDDSQLPKDRFSAERLKGVDSTLKIQPAKLEDSAVYLCASSLEGPGWSYEQYFGPGTRLTVT.

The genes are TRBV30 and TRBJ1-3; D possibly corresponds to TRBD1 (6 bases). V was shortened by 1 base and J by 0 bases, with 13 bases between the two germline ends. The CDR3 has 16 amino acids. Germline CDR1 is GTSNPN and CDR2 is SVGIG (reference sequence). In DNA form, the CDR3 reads TGTGCCTGGAGTGCTCCTGACAGGATCTCTGGAAACACCATATATTTT. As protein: CAWSAPDRISGNTIYF.

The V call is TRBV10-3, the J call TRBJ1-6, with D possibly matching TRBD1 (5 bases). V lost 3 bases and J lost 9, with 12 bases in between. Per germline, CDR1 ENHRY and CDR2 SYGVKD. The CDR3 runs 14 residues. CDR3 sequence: CAISDPGLGSPLHF. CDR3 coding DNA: TGTGCCATCAGTGATCCGGGACTAGGTTCACCCCTCCACTTT.

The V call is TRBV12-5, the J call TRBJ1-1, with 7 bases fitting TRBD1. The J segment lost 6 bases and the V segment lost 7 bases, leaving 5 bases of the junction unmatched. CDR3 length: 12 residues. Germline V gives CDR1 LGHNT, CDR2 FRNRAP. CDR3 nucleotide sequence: TGTGCTAGTGCCATGACAGGGCCTGAAGCTTTCTTT. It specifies CASAMTGPEAFF.

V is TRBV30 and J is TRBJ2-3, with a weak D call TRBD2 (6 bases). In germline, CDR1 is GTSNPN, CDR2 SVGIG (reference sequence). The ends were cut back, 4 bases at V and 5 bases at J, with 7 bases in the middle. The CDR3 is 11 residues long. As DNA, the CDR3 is TGTGCCTGGACCGGGGGAGATACGCAGTATTTT. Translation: CAWTGGDTQYF.

The CDR3 DNA is TGTGCCAGCAGAAACCAGGGGAAGGGCAATCAGCCCCAGCATTTT. Encoded protein: CASRNQGKGNQPQHF. The J gene is TRBJ1-5, the V gene TRBV6-5; D is possibly TRBD1 (6 bases). V gave up 6 bases and J gave up 2 bases, with 14 bases separating them. The V gene's germline CDR1 is MNHEY and CDR2 SVGAGI. The CDR3 is made up of 15 amino acids.

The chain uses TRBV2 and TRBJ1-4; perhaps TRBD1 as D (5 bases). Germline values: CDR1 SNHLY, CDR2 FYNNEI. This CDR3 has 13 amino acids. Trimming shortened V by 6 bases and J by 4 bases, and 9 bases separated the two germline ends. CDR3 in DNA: TGTGCCAGCAGAGGGGACTTTAATGAAAAACTGTTTTTT. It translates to CASRGDFNEKLFF.

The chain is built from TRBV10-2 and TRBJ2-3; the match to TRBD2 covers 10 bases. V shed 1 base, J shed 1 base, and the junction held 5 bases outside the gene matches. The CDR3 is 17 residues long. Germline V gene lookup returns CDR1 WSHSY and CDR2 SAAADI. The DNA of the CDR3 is TGCGCCAGCAGTGAGTGGGGGGGGACTAGCGGCACAGATACGCAGTATTTT. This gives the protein CASSEWGGTSGTDTQYF.

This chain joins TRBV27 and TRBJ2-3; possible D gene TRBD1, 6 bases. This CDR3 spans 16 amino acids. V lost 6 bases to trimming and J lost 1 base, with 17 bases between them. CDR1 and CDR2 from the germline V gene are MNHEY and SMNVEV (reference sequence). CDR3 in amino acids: CASRGFLGAGTDTQYF. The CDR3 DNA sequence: TGTGCCAGCAGAGGTTTCCTGGGGGCTGGCACAGATACGCAGTATTTT.

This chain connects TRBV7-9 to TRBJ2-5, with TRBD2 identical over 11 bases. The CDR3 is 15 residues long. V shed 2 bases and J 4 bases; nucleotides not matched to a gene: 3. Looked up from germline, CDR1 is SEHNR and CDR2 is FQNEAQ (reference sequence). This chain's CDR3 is CASSLIGTSGETQYF. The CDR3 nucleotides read TGTGCCAGCAGCTTAATCGGGACTAGCGGAGAGACCCAGTACTTC.

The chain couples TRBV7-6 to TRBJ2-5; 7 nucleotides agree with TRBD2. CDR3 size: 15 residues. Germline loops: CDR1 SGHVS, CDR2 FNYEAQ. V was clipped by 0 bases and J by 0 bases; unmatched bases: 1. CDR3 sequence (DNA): TGTGCCAGCAGCTTAGCGGGAGGGGACCAAGAGACCCAGTACTTC. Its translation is CASSLAGGDQETQYF.

The CDR3 is CASSSPHKPTAYSNQPQHF. CDR3 nucleotide sequence: TGTGCCAGCAGCTCCCCCCACAAACCGACAGCTTATAGCAATCAGCCCCAGCATTTT. This sequence joins TRBV7-3 and TRBJ1-5, with D maybe TRBD1 (5 bases). This CDR3 comprises 19 residues. From germline, CDR1 is SGHTA and CDR2 FQGTGA. Trimming removed 4 bases from V and 0 bases from J, with 22 bases in between. Full variable domain (missing parts from reference TRBV7-3 and TRBJ1-5): GAGVSQTPSNKVTEKGKYVELRCDPISGHTALYWYRQSLGQGPEFLIYFQGTGAADDSGLPNDRFFAVRPEGSVSTLKIQRTERGDSAVYLCASSSPHKPTAYSNQPQHFGDGTRLSIL.

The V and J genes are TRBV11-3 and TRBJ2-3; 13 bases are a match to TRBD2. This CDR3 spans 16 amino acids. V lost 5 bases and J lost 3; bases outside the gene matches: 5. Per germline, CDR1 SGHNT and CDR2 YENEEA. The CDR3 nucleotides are TGTGCCAGCAGCGCCACTAGCGGGGGGGGAACAGATACGCAGTATTTT. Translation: CASSATSGGGTDTQYF.

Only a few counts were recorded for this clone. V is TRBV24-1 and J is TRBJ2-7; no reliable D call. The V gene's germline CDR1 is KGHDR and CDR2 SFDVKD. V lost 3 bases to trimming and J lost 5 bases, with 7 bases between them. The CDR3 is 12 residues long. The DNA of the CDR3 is TGTGCCACCAGTGATCAGACACACGAGCAGTACTTC. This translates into CATSDQTHEQYF.

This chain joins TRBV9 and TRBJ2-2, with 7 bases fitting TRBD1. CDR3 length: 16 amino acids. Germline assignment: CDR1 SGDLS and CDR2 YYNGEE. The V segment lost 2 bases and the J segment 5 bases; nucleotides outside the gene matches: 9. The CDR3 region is CASSVAGTVRTGELFF. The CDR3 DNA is TGTGCCAGCAGCGTTGCAGGGACAGTGAGGACCGGGGAGCTGTTTTTT.

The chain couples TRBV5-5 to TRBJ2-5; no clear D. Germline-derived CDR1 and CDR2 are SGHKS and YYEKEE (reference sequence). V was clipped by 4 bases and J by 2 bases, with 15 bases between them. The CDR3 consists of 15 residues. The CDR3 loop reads CASSNKRETQETQYF. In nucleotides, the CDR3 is TGTGCCAGCAGCAATAAGAGAGAAACTCAAGAGACCCAGTACTTC.